This T cell receptor (beta chain) was profiled in a study of a mutant IDH1 vaccine in newly diagnosed glioma. The overall study: The treated group averaged approximately 38 years old and was roughly 60% male, around 38% female. Receipt of radiotherapy, temozolomide, or both preceded the study, and most received both.

Profiling relied on immunoSEQ multiplex PCR, and the TCRdb table lists in-frame clones only, not all of them. The sample lists roughly 86,000 clones, roughly 75% occurring once. Time point described: baseline, week 1 (first vaccination visit). This sample's treatment: pre-vaccination baseline after standard-of-care therapy. Each donor presented with a new WHO grade 3 or 4 astrocytoma that tested IDH1-mutant and showed ATRX loss. V lost 5 bases and J 6 bases, leaving 14 bases between the germline ends. Germline V gene data show CDR1 as SGHVS and CDR2 as FNYEAQ. CDR3 length equals 13 residues. The chain is built from TRBV7-6 and TRBJ2-7; no firm D call. This TCR derives from a middle-aged man with glioma. The sequencing used PBMCs, collected from a glioma patient treated with radiotherapy, temozolomide or both. As DNA, the CDR3 is TGTGCCAGCAGCCCGGCTATCCTAGTCGAGCAGTACTTC. Its translation: CASSPAILVEQYF.